Included here is one T cell receptor beta chain sequence, with context. Its antigen is unidentified. These data originate in a study of T cell responses to AZD1222 COVID-19 vaccine. Study results and limitations: Unmutated variant regions reportedly attract nearly half of all spike-specific TCRs. Repertoires were obtained only post-peak T cell response. Spike-specific TCR breadth and depth grew following two AZD1222 doses. There were vaccine-associated CD4 TCRs across spike, dominant at 160-218 and 743-854.

Germline-derived CDR1 and CDR2 are SGDLS and YYNGEE. The germline V and J ends were trimmed by 4 bases and 2 bases, with 6 bases remaining between them. This CDR3 contains 13 residues. The method was immunoSEQ multiplex PCR; TCRdb's version includes in-frame clones alone and lacks a portion of them. Seen here are some 130,000 clones, around 90% observed once, and the top ten hold over 1.5%. The sequencing used peripheral blood, collected on day 0 of AZD1222 vaccination. The clonotype originates from an adult in good health. V is TRBV9 and J is TRBJ2-2; D unclear. CDR3 sequence: CASSPRNTGELFF. CDR3 in DNA: TGTGCCAGCAGCCCCCGTAACACCGGGGAGCTGTTTTTT.